Reported below is one T cell receptor (beta chain). As yet, its antigen is unknown. PCR was performed using 60 Vbeta and 13 Jbeta primers. The data were produced by immunoSEQ multiplex PCR, yet TCRdb's version contains in-frame clones alone and is incomplete. The data contain over 150,000 clones, approximately 80% of them singletons. This CDR3 comprises 15 residues. The V gene end was trimmed by 2 bases and the J gene end by 10 bases; junction bases not matched to a gene: 7. From germline, CDR1 is SEHNR and CDR2 FQNEAQ (reference sequence). Each donor's status was that of a healthy bone marrow donor. The sample originates from a study of cytomegalovirus exposure and HLA in healthy donors. Study results and limitations: 16,951 TCR beta sequences were associated with HLA alleles at 0.05 false discovery rate in a later analysis.

This receptor was taken from a man younger than 35 in good health and CMV-seropositive. Sequencing was carried out using PBMCs. This chain uses TRBV7-9 with TRBJ1-6, with TRBD1 matching 8 bases. The CDR3 sequence: CASSLRTGIVSPLHF. Written as DNA, the CDR3 is TGTGCCAGCAGCTTAAGGACAGGGATTGTATCACCCCTCCACTTT.